This TCR beta chain was profiled in a study of T cell responses to AZD1222 COVID-19 vaccine. Study-wide results and limits: Nearly half of spike-specific TCRs reportedly target unmutated variant regions. Spike was spanned by vaccine-associated CD4 TCRs, which were dominant at 160-218 and 743-854.

From germline, CDR1 is MNHEY and CDR2 SVGAGI. V lost 2 bases to trimming and J lost 7 bases, with 15 bases between them. The CDR3 runs 16 residues. Produced via immunoSEQ multiplex PCR; TCRdb's table is partial and in-frame only. The sample gives tens of thousands of clones, roughly nine tenths of which show up once; 1.3% to 1.5% is in the top ten. Concerning this clone itself: Its antigen is not identified.

The receptor's source is an adult who received the AZD1222 COVID-19 vaccine. This specimen was peripheral blood, taken 28 days after the second AZD1222 dose. The chain carries TRBV6-5 and TRBJ1-6; D possibly corresponds to TRBD1 (6 bases). The CDR3 DNA reads as TGTGCCAGCAGTTACCCGGTGGGGGCTAGGAATTCACCCCTCCACTTT. Amino acids: CASSYPVGARNSPLHF.